The next 21 T cell receptor beta chains were all read from a single sample in a study of cytomegalovirus exposure and HLA in healthy donors (dated by TCRdb to about 2017). Libraries were prepared through the immunoSEQ multiplex PCR assay. For the multiplex PCR, a mixture combining 60 forward primers for TCR Vbeta segments and 13 reverse primers for TCR Jbeta segments was used. As stored in TCRdb, this immuneACCESS dataset retains in-frame rearrangements with V and J assigned. A fraction of the clones does not appear; measured against another copy, unresolved V genes explain less than half of the discrepancy, and the remainder lacks a known reason. The sample table lists about 160,000 clones, 75% to 90% of them with a count of one. The ten largest make up 1.5% to 2% of the sample. The sample comprised PBMCs. The receptors derive from a woman between 18 and 29 years old in good health and CMV-seronegative.

This sequence joins TRBV5-1 and TRBJ1-2; TRBD1 matches at 9 bases. Germline CDR1 and CDR2: SGHRS and YFSETQ. The CDR3 is 16 residues long. V shed 4 bases, J shed 4 bases, and the junction held 11 bases outside the gene matches. The CDR3, as DNA: TGCGCCAGCAGCCCCGACCACAGGGGGCTAGGCTATGGCTACACCTTC. As protein: CASSPDHRGLGYGYTF.

The V and J genes are TRBV7-8 and TRBJ1-1, with TRBD1 as a possible D gene (5 bases). Germline values: CDR1 SGHVS, CDR2 FQNEAQ. The CDR3 sequence is 13 residues long. V was shortened by 5 bases and J by 12 bases, with 19 bases between the two germline ends. The chain's CDR3 is CASSPGNRGGTFF. CDR3 coding DNA: TGTGCCAGCAGCCCAGGGAATCGGGGGGGAACTTTCTTT.

The chain uses TRBV29-1 and TRBJ2-7, with a possible D match to TRBD1 (6 bases). The CDR3 length is 13 residues. The V and J ends lost 3 bases and 2 bases respectively, with 11 bases between them. Germline V CDR1 and CDR2: SQVTM, ANQGSEA. This CDR3 reads CSVEGASPYEQYF. The CDR3 DNA sequence: TGCAGCGTTGAGGGGGCCAGCCCCTACGAGCAGTACTTC.

The genes are TRBV11-3 and TRBJ2-2; 9 nucleotides align to TRBD1. Germline CDR1 reads SGHNT; CDR2 reads YENEEA. V gave up 5 bases and J gave up 5 bases; unmatched junction bases: 9. CDR3 length: 16 amino acids. The CDR3 here is CASSPGTGRSTGELFF. In DNA form, the CDR3 reads TGTGCCAGCAGCCCCGGGACAGGGCGTAGTACCGGGGAGCTGTTTTTT.

V is TRBV2 and J is TRBJ1-4; D not certain. The V gene's germline CDR1 is SNHLY and CDR2 FYNNEI. V lost 5 bases and J 5 bases, leaving 12 bases between the germline ends. This CDR3 region has 14 residues. The CDR3 sequence is CASSRDSANEKLFF. As DNA, the CDR3 is TGTGCCAGCAGTCGGGATTCTGCAAATGAAAAACTGTTTTTT.

As DNA, the CDR3 is TGTGCCAGCAGCTTAGGTATAAAAGAGACCCAGTACTTC. Translating gives CASSLGIKETQYF. V and J are TRBV11-3 and TRBJ2-5, with D uncertain. Germline V gene lookup returns CDR1 SGHNT and CDR2 YENEEA. The CDR3 sequence is 13 residues long. The V gene lost 1 base and the J gene lost 3 bases, with 6 bases spanning the gap.

CDR3 sequence: CASSDRDSLYEQYF. The CDR3 region has the DNA TGTGCCAGCAGTGACCGGGACTCCCTCTACGAGCAGTACTTC. The chain links TRBV2 to TRBJ2-7, with D perhaps TRBD2 (6 bases). Trimming took 3 bases from V and 3 from J, leaving 12 bases between them. The CDR3 totals 14 residues. Per germline, CDR1 SNHLY and CDR2 FYNNEI.

The rearrangement links TRBV28 to TRBJ2-7; no reliable D call. V dropped 2 bases and J dropped 0 bases, with 8 bases sitting between them. The CDR3 runs to 14 residues. Germline V gives CDR1 MDHEN, CDR2 SYDVKM. CDR3 sequence reads: CASSLQDSSYEQYF. In DNA form, the CDR3 reads TGTGCCAGCAGTTTACAGGATTCCTCCTACGAGCAGTACTTC.

CDR3 protein: CASSLGRNVAFF. The CDR3 coding sequence is TGTGCCAGCAGTTTAGGCAGAAACGTAGCTTTCTTT. This chain joins TRBV28 and TRBJ1-1; D is uncertain. The CDR3 is 12 amino acids. Trimming cost V 2 bases and J 10 bases, with 11 bases left between them. Germline V gene sequence: CDR1 MDHEN, CDR2 SYDVKM.

This rearrangement joins TRBV28 to TRBJ1-5; D not certain. Trimming shortened V by 7 bases and J by 7 bases, and 11 bases separated the two germline ends. In germline, CDR1 is MDHEN, CDR2 SYDVKM. The CDR3 is 12 amino acids. Here the CDR3 DNA reads TGTGCCAGCACCCTCGAGGGCCAGCCCCAGCATTTT. Translated: CASTLEGQPQHF.

The rearrangement links TRBV27 to TRBJ2-7; D not certain. This CDR3 contains 13 residues. Germline V gene data show CDR1 as MNHEY and CDR2 as SMNVEV (reference sequence). V lost 5 bases and J lost 6, with 14 bases in between. CDR3 in amino acids: CASSPNGAREQYF. CDR3 bases: TGTGCCAGCAGTCCAAACGGAGCTCGCGAGCAGTACTTC.

The chain is built from TRBV4-1 and TRBJ1-4; no reliable D call. Trimming pared 3 bases from V and 0 bases from J, leaving 8 bases between. From germline, CDR1 is MGHRA and CDR2 YSYEKL. This CDR3 has 15 residues. For the CDR3, the DNA is TGCGCCAGCAGCCAGGGGAGATCAACTAATGAAAAACTGTTTTTT. Its protein is CASSQGRSTNEKLFF.

The chain recombines TRBV7-9 with TRBJ2-3; weak D call: TRBD1 (5 bases). Looked up from germline, CDR1 is SEHNR and CDR2 is FQNEAQ (reference sequence). The CDR3 extends over 16 amino acids. Trimming pared 4 bases from V and 4 bases from J, leaving 18 bases between. The CDR3 region has the DNA TGTGCCAGCAGCTACCCGGCAGGGAAAATCGCAGATACGCAGTATTTT. Protein: CASSYPAGKIADTQYF.

Comment on this clone: Mismatch with germline at one junction end may stem from a read error. V gene TRBV4-2 combines with J gene TRBJ2-2; D is undetermined. From germline, CDR1 is LGHNA and CDR2 YNFKEQ. This CDR3 spans 15 amino acids. For the CDR3, the DNA is TGTGCCAGCAGCCAAGATGCAGGAAACACAGGGGAGCTGTTTTTT. Translated: CASSQDAGNTGELFF.

The chain uses TRBV10-1 and TRBJ2-5, with D possibly TRBD2 on 6 matching bases. Germline lookup yields CDR1 WNHNN and CDR2 SYGVQD (reference sequence). CDR3 length: 16 residues. Trimming stripped 2 bases from V and 5 bases from J, with 18 bases between. CDR3 sequence: CASSELRQGGKETQYF. The DNA of the CDR3 is TGCGCCAGCAGTGAGCTCCGTCAGGGAGGAAAGGAGACCCAGTACTTC.

V gene TRBV6-1 combines with J gene TRBJ2-1; 9 bases align to TRBD2. The CDR3 runs 18 residues. Per germline, CDR1 MNHNS and CDR2 SASEGT. V lost 0 bases to trimming and J lost 1 base; unmatched junction nucleotides: 7. The DNA of the CDR3 is TGTGCCAGCAGTGAAGCGGGACTAGCTATGCATTCCTACAATGAGCAGTTCTTC. It codes for CASSEAGLAMHSYNEQFF.

The gene calls are TRBV7-2 and TRBJ1-2, with 7 bases identical to TRBD1. The CDR3 spans 14 residues. Germline trimming cut 3 bases from V and 8 bases from J; bases unmatched to any gene: 9. Germline values: CDR1 SGHTA, CDR2 FQGNSA. CDR3 loop: CASSFRQQGSGYTF. The DNA of the CDR3 is TGTGCCAGCAGCTTTCGCCAACAGGGGTCCGGCTACACCTTC.

V gene TRBV5-1 combines with J gene TRBJ2-1, with TRBD2 matching 9 bases. Per the germline V gene, CDR1 is SGHRS and CDR2 is YFSETQ. Trimming removed 4 bases from V and 5 bases from J; junction bases left unmatched: 7. CDR3 length: 15 amino acids. This CDR3 is CASSRHQRGDNEQFF. The CDR3 DNA reads as TGCGCCAGCAGCCGCCACCAGCGGGGGGACAATGAGCAGTTCTTC.

This clone has only one observation. V and J are TRBV4-2 and TRBJ2-1; 8 bases map to TRBD2. The V gene end was trimmed by 3 bases and the J gene end by 5 bases; junction bases not matched to a gene: 6. Germline V gene data show CDR1 as LGHNA and CDR2 as YNFKEQ. The CDR3 is 15 amino acids. The CDR3 here is CASSQARGDHNEQFF. CDR3 coding DNA: TGTGCCAGCAGCCAGGCGCGGGGGGACCACAATGAGCAGTTCTTC.

This chain joins TRBV28 and TRBJ2-7; no clear D gene. The V end lost 9 bases, the J end lost 0 bases, and 12 bases lay between the germline ends. CDR1 and CDR2 (germline): MDHEN, SYDVKM. The CDR3 sequence is 13 residues long. CDR3 coding DNA: TGTGCCAGTGAGGCGGTCTACTCCTACGAGCAGTACTTC. Translation gives CASEAVYSYEQYF.

Here the CDR3 reads CASSPRGTRETQYF. The CDR3 region has the DNA TGTGCCAGCAGCCCCAGAGGCACCCGGGAGACCCAGTACTTC. V and J are TRBV28 and TRBJ2-5; D ambiguous. Trimming shortened V by 6 bases and J by 5 bases, and 16 bases separated the two germline ends. CDR1 MDHEN and CDR2 SYDVKM come from the germline V gene. The CDR3 loop spans 14 amino acids.